These 27 T cell receptor beta chains came from one sample sequenced in a study of spatial heterogeneity in lung cancer. Study-level points and caveats: Counts that tracked tumor mutation counts were those of expanded intratumoral alpha and beta TCRs.

No antigens are known for them. TCRdb passed the 5' RACE reads through MiXCR, listing each CDR3 protein once. The sample has approximately 10,000 distinct CDR3 sequences; approximately 4.7% are singletons. The time point denotes: sample taken at primary tumor resection. The sequencing used lung tumor tissue, collected at surgery. The receptor source for this set is a male donor with early-stage non-small cell lung cancer.

This clonotype occurred many times. The size of this beta chain means little, since it is a stray read in a library made for alpha chains. The J gene is TRBJ1-5, the V gene TRBV11-2, with 8 bases lining up with TRBD1. Trimming at V came to 4 bases and at J to 6 bases, leaving 8 bases not matched to a gene. The CDR3 has 15 amino acids. Germline lookup yields CDR1 SGHAT and CDR2 FQNNGV. CDR3 sequence (DNA): TGTGCCAGCAGCTACACTACAGGGGGGAGTCAGCCCCAGCATTTT. Translating it yields CASSYTTGGSQPQHF. The entire variable domain, with the rest obtained from reference TRBV11-2 and TRBJ1-5, is as follows: EAGVAQSPRYKIIEKRQSVAFWCNPISGHATLYWYQQILGQGPKLLIQFQNNGVVDDSQLPKDRFSAERLKGVDSTLKIQPAKLEDSAVYLCASSYTTGGSQPQHFGDGTRLSIL.

There are many counts of this clonotype. Within a library made for alpha chains, this beta chain is off target, and its count is uninformative. The chain carries TRBV11-3 and TRBJ1-1; D is ambiguous. Germline CDR1 is SGHNT and CDR2 is YENEEA. V lost 1 base and J lost 9, with 6 bases in between. The CDR3 is 11 amino acids. The CDR3 nucleotides read TGTGCCAGCAGCTTAGGTGGGCAAGCTTTCTTT. As protein: CASSLGGQAFF.

This clonotype was detected many times. The size of this beta chain means little, since it is a stray read in a library made for alpha chains. The chain has TRBV7-9 and TRBJ1-1; 8 positions match TRBD1. The length of the CDR3 is 15 residues. The ends lost 5 bases at V and 4 bases at J; junction bases unmatched: 9. Per the germline V gene, CDR1 is SEHNR and CDR2 is FQNEAQ (reference sequence). The CDR3 region is CASSHGQGSATEAFF. The CDR3 DNA sequence: TGTGCCAGCAGCCACGGACAGGGAAGTGCCACTGAAGCTTTCTTT. The entire variable domain, with the rest obtained from reference TRBV7-9 and TRBJ1-1, is as follows: DTGVSQNPRHKITKRGQNVTFRCDPISEHNRLYWYRQTLGQGPEFLTYFQNEAQLEKSRLLSDRFSAERPKGSFSTLEIQRTEQGDSAMYLCASSHGQGSATEAFFGQGTRLTVV.

In its sample, this clonotype was seen many times. The size of this beta chain means little, since it is a stray read in a library made for alpha chains. The chain is built from TRBV24-1 and TRBJ2-3, with D possibly matching TRBD1 (6 bases). The CDR3 consists of 15 residues. The V end lost 3 bases, the J end lost 5 bases, and 14 bases lay between the germline ends. Per germline, CDR1 KGHDR and CDR2 SFDVKD. For the CDR3, the DNA is TGTGCCACCAGTGATCTTAAGGGGGTCGGAGATACGCAGTATTTT. Its protein product is CATSDLKGVGDTQYF.

This clonotype showed up many times. This beta chain slipped into a library made for alpha chains as a stray read, so its size is not meaningful. The rearrangement joins TRBV29-1 to TRBJ2-3; TRBD1 matches at 7 bases. With V trimmed by 6 bases and J by 2 bases, 2 bases remained unmatched. In germline, CDR1 is SQVTM, CDR2 ANQGSEA. This CDR3 contains 12 residues. The CDR3 is CSVGTVTDTQYF. In DNA, the CDR3 is TGCAGCGTCGGGACAGTCACAGATACGCAGTATTTT.

By its share, this clonotype is medium-sized (0.01 to 0.1%). This beta chain is a stray read from a library made for alpha chains; its abundance is not meaningful. This chain joins TRBV28 and TRBJ2-5; weak D call: TRBD1 (5 bases). CDR1 and CDR2 (germline): MDHEN, SYDVKM. The CDR3 length is 14 residues. With 8 bases removed from V and 2 bases from J, the gap between germline ends came to 15 bases. The CDR3: CASSWQGWQETQYF. In DNA form, the CDR3 reads TGTGCCAGCTCTTGGCAGGGTTGGCAAGAGACCCAGTACTTC. The full variable domain, its missing parts supplied by reference TRBV28 and TRBJ2-5, is DVKVTQSSRYLVKRTGEKVFLECVQDMDHENMFWYRQDPGLGLRLIYFSYDVKMKEKGDIPEGYSVSREKKERFSLILESASTNQTSMYLCASSWQGWQETQYFGPGTRLLVL.

This clonotype was counted many times. This beta chain is a stray sequence in a library constructed for alpha chains; its clone size is not meaningful. V usage is TRBV6-5 and J usage is TRBJ1-1; TRBD1 aligns across 7 bases. Germline V gene data show CDR1 as MNHEY and CDR2 as SVGAGI. This CDR3 has 14 amino acids. J lost 1 base, V lost 4 bases, and 3 bases had no gene match. The CDR3 sequence: CASSSRTGNTEAFF. CDR3 DNA sequence: TGTGCCAGCAGTTCTCGGACAGGGAACACTGAAGCTTTCTTT.

The table lists this clonotype with many counts. Being off target in a library aimed at alpha chains, this beta chain has a size of little meaning. The chain has TRBV12-3 or TRBV12-4 and TRBJ2-7, with 7 bases matching TRBD2. V dropped 5 bases and J dropped 0; count of bases not matched to a gene: 4. The CDR3 contains 14 residues. The DNA of the CDR3 is TGTGCCAGCAGTCGGGACTACAGCTCCTACGAGCAGTACTTC. This gives the protein CASSRDYSSYEQYF.

Many counts were recorded for this clonotype. This beta chain came through as a stray read in a library set up for alpha chains, and its size says little. V and J are TRBV28 and TRBJ2-7, with D perhaps matching TRBD1 or TRBD2 (6 bases each). Germline V gene lookup returns CDR1 MDHEN and CDR2 SYDVKM. The CDR3 covers 14 residues. V lost 3 bases to trimming and J lost 2 bases, with 11 bases between them. CDR3 coding DNA: TGTGCCAGCAGTTTTCAAAGGGGGGCCTACGAGCAGTACTTC. It specifies CASSFQRGAYEQYF.

As to this clonotype: A library made for alpha chains picked up this beta chain off target, so its size means little. The chain has TRBV6-2 or TRBV6-3 and TRBJ2-2; tentative D call: TRBD2 (6 bases). This CDR3 is built from 14 residues. Trimming pared 5 bases from V and 1 base from J, leaving 8 bases between. Germline loops: CDR1 MNHEY, CDR2 SVGEGT. The CDR3 is CASSISGNTGELFF. The DNA of the CDR3 is TGTGCCAGCAGTATTAGCGGGAACACCGGGGAGCTGTTTTTT.

Sample share makes this clonotype medium-sized. This beta chain appears as a stray read in a library generated for alpha chains; its size is not informative. V is TRBV6-1 and J is TRBJ1-1, with a weak D call TRBD1 (5 bases). CDR3 length equals 15 residues. CDR1 and CDR2 from the germline V gene are MNHNS and SASEGT. Trimming shortened V by 5 bases and J by 1 base, and 14 bases separated the two germline ends. The CDR3 region has the DNA TGTGCCAGCAGTCCCCGGGGCGGCGGGAACACTGAAGCTTTCTTT. Amino acids: CASSPRGGGNTEAFF.

This clonotype occurred many times. This beta chain came through as a stray read in a library set up for alpha chains, and its size says little. This rearrangement joins TRBV20-1 to TRBJ1-3; no reliable D call. The CDR3 totals 14 residues. The V and J ends lost 6 bases and 0 bases respectively, with 12 bases between them. The germline CDR1 and CDR2 sequences are DFQATT and SNEGSKA (reference sequence). The CDR3 region has the DNA TGCAGTGCCATGGAGAACCCCTCTGGAAACACCATATATTTT. Amino acid sequence: CSAMENPSGNTIYF.

This clonotype appeared many times. Since the library was made to target alpha chains, this beta chain is a stray read and its abundance is not meaningful. The gene calls are TRBV30 and TRBJ1-2; D ambiguous. The CDR3 length is 13 residues. V shed 0 bases and J shed 0 bases, with 5 bases lying between them. Germline loops: CDR1 GTSNPN, CDR2 SVGIG (reference sequence). The CDR3 loop is CAWSVTANYGYTF. DNA for the CDR3: TGTGCCTGGAGTGTAACAGCTAACTATGGCTACACCTTC.

This clonotype was counted ten times or more. This beta chain is a stray sequence in a library constructed for alpha chains; its clone size is not meaningful. The rearrangement uses TRBV6-6 and TRBJ1-1; D gene unclear. The CDR3 runs 14 residues. V was shortened by 2 bases and J by 1 base, with 8 bases between the two germline ends. Germline V gives CDR1 MNHNY, CDR2 SVGAGI (reference sequence). The CDR3 DNA reads TGTGCCAGCAGTTACGAACGGCCGAACACTGAAGCTTTCTTT. Translated: CASSYERPNTEAFF.

This clonotype was picked up many times. Being off target in a library aimed at alpha chains, this beta chain has a size of little meaning. The rearrangement joins TRBV2 to TRBJ1-6; D is unclear. Germline loops: CDR1 SNHLY, CDR2 FYNNEI. The V and J ends lost 4 bases and 0 bases respectively, with 4 bases between them. This CDR3 is 14 amino acids long. The DNA for the CDR3 is TGTGCCAGCAGTGCGGACTCCTATAATTCACCCCTCCACTTT. Translating it yields CASSADSYNSPLHF.

This clonotype was seen repeatedly, ten times or more. Since it is a stray read in a library aimed at alpha chains, this beta chain has a size that is not meaningful. This chain connects TRBV6-5 to TRBJ1-5; D unclear. Germline V gives CDR1 MNHEY, CDR2 SVGAGI. Trimming took off 2 bases at V and 4 bases at J, with 9 bases between the two ends. CDR3 length: 14 residues. CDR3 DNA sequence: TGTGCCAGCAGTTACACGGGCCCTAATCAGCCCCAGCATTTT. Translating it yields CASSYTGPNQPQHF.

The table lists this clonotype with many counts. Since the library was made to target alpha chains, this beta chain is a stray read and its abundance is not meaningful. The chain carries TRBV28 and TRBJ1-4; D unclear. The CDR3 contains 14 residues. The V gene lost 5 bases and the J gene lost 0 bases, with 7 bases spanning the gap. Germline V lookup: CDR1 MDHEN, CDR2 SYDVKM. CDR3 sequence reads: CASSMTATNEKLFF. The CDR3 DNA is TGTGCCAGCAGTATGACCGCAACTAATGAAAAACTGTTTTTT.

This clonotype turned up a few times. Found in a library prepared for alpha chains, this beta chain is an off-target read, and its abundance has little meaning. This chain joins TRBV6-2 or TRBV6-3 and TRBJ1-1, with TRBD1 as a possible D gene (5 bases). The CDR3 loop spans 12 amino acids. The V end lost 6 bases, the J end lost 9 bases, and 14 bases lay between the germline ends. Germline-derived CDR1 and CDR2 are MNHEY and SVGEGT. CDR3 bases: TGTGCCAGCAGAGACAGCCCGAACCAAGCTTTCTTT. Translating gives CASRDSPNQAFF.

This clonotype was recorded many times. This beta chain came through as a stray read in a library set up for alpha chains, and its size says little. The J gene is TRBJ1-4, the V gene TRBV7-2, with a tentative D call TRBD1 (5 bases). Germline V gene lookup returns CDR1 SGHTA and CDR2 FQGNSA. The CDR3 is made up of 15 amino acids. V gave up 5 bases and J gave up 7 bases, with 17 bases separating them. CDR3 sequence (DNA): TGTGCCAGCAGCCCACAGGCGGGGGGTCGTGAAAAACTGTTTTTT. This translates into CASSPQAGGREKLFF.

This clonotype showed up many times. Within a library made for alpha chains, this beta chain is off target, and its count is uninformative. The chain uses TRBV10-3 and TRBJ1-4, with D possibly matching TRBD1 (5 bases). The germline V and J ends were trimmed by 2 bases and 8 bases, with 12 bases remaining between them. Per germline, CDR1 ENHRY and CDR2 SYGVKD. The CDR3 totals 14 residues. CDR3 DNA: TGTGCCATCAGTGAGCTGGGATGGGGCGAAAAACTGTTTTTT. It translates to CAISELGWGEKLFF.

This clonotype was seen ten or more times. Since the library was made to target alpha chains, this beta chain is a stray read and its abundance is not meaningful. The chain couples TRBV20-1 to TRBJ2-3; D ambiguous. CDR1 and CDR2 from the germline V gene are DFQATT and SNEGSKA (reference sequence). This CDR3 region has 15 residues. V lost 6 bases and J 2 bases, leaving 18 bases between the germline ends. This CDR3 is CSAIARALDTDTQYF. Written as DNA, the CDR3 is TGCAGTGCGATAGCTCGAGCCCTCGACACAGATACGCAGTATTTT.

By share, this clonotype ranks as medium-sized. This beta chain is a stray sequence in a library constructed for alpha chains; its clone size is not meaningful. This chain joins TRBV11-3 and TRBJ2-2; D gene unclear. Trimming took off 4 bases at V and 7 bases at J, with 10 bases between the two ends. The CDR3 contains 13 residues. Germline CDR1 reads SGHNT; CDR2 reads YENEEA. In nucleotides, the CDR3 is TGTGCCAGCAGCTCCTTCCGCGGCGGGGAGCTGTTTTTT. Its protein is CASSSFRGGELFF. The entire variable domain, with the rest obtained from reference TRBV11-3 and TRBJ2-2, is as follows: EAGVVQSPRYKIIEKKQPVAFWCNPISGHNTLYWYLQNLGQGPELLIRYENEEAVDDSQLPKDRFSAERLKGVDSTLKIQPAELGDSAVYLCASSSFRGGELFFGEGSRLTVL.

This clonotype was seen many times. The library was built for alpha chains, so this beta chain is an off-target read and its size means little. This chain connects TRBV20-1 to TRBJ2-1, with 9 positions matching TRBD1. The length of the CDR3 is 14 residues. V lost 5 bases and J lost 0; bases outside the gene matches: 2. The germline CDR1 and CDR2 sequences are DFQATT and SNEGSKA (reference sequence). The CDR3 reads CSAPDRGSYNEQFF. In DNA form, the CDR3 reads TGCAGTGCTCCGGACAGGGGCTCCTACAATGAGCAGTTCTTC.

Many counts were recorded for this clonotype. This beta chain was picked up by a library intended for alpha chains and is off target, so its count carries little meaning. V is TRBV28 and J is TRBJ2-3; 10 bases are shared with TRBD2. The CDR3 consists of 20 residues. J lost 3 bases, V lost 6 bases, and 21 bases had no gene match. CDR1 and CDR2 from the germline V gene are MDHEN and SYDVKM. The CDR3 coding sequence is TGTGCCAGCAGCCTTTTTGCCCCTACACCAACTAGCGGGAAGACAGATACGCAGTATTTT. It is translated as CASSLFAPTPTSGKTDTQYF.

This clonotype was observed many times. For a library built for alpha chains, this beta chain is a stray read; little rests on its size. The rearrangement joins TRBV20-1 to TRBJ1-1; a weak D match, TRBD1 (6 bases). Trimming stripped 6 bases from V and 0 bases from J, with 11 bases between. Germline lookup yields CDR1 DFQATT and CDR2 SNEGSKA (reference sequence). CDR3 size: 13 residues. CDR3 sequence reads: CSAKGHLNTEAFF. The CDR3 DNA reads as TGCAGTGCCAAGGGACACCTGAACACTGAAGCTTTCTTT.

This clonotype was seen many times. Within a library made for alpha chains, this beta chain is off target, and its count is uninformative. The chain recombines TRBV2 with TRBJ2-7; TRBD1 aligns across 10 bases. CDR1 and CDR2 (germline): SNHLY, FYNNEI. J was trimmed by 4 bases and V by 2 bases; bases with no gene match: 5. This CDR3 spans 15 amino acids. This CDR3 reads CASSEWDRGAYEQYF. The CDR3 DNA follows: TGTGCCAGCAGTGAATGGGACAGGGGCGCATACGAGCAGTACTTC.

This clonotype appeared many times. Because the library targeted alpha chains, this beta chain is an off-target read whose size means little. The chain couples TRBV18 to TRBJ2-2; 9 bases line up with TRBD2. The ends lost 1 base at V and 4 bases at J; junction bases unmatched: 7. CDR1 and CDR2 (germline): KGHSH, LQKENI. The CDR3 contains 17 residues. CDR3 DNA: TGTGCCAGCTCACCACAGACTAGCGGTCGCCGCACCGGGGAGCTGTTTTTT. This sequence encodes CASSPQTSGRRTGELFF.